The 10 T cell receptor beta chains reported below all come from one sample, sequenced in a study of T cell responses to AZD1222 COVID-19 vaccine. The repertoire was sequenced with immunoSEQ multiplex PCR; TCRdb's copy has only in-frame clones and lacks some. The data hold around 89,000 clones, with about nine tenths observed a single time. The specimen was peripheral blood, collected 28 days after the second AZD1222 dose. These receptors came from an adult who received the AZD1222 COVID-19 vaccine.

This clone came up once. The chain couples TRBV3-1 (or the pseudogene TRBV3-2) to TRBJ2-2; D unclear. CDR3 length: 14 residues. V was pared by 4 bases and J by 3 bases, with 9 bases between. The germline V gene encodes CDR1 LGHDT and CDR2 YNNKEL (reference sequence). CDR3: CASSLLGYTGELFF. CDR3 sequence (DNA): TGTGCCAGCAGCCTCTTGGGGTACACCGGGGAGCTGTTTTTT.

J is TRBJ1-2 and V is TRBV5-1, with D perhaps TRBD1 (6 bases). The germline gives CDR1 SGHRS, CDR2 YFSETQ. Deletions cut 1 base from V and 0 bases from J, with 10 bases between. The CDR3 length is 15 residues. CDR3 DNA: TGCGCCAGCAGCTTGACAGGGTACGCTAACTATGGCTACACCTTC. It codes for CASSLTGYANYGYTF.

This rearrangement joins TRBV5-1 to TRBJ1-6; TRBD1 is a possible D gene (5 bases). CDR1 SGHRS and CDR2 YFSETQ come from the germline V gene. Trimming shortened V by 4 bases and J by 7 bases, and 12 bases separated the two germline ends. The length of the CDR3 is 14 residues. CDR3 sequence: CASSPGRENSPLHF. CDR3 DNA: TGCGCCAGCAGCCCGGGACGGGAGAATTCACCCCTCCACTTT.

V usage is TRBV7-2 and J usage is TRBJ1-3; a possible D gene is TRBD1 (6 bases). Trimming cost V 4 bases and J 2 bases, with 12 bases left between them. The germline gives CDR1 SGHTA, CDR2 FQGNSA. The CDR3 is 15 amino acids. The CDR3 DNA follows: TGTGCCAGCAGCTCCAGGGGCCCCACTGGAAACACCATATATTTT. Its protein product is CASSSRGPTGNTIYF.

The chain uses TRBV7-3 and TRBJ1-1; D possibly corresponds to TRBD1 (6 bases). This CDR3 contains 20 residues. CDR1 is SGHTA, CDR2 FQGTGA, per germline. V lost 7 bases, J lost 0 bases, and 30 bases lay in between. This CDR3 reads CASTPPPGAFGAGMNTEAFF. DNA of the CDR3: TGTGCCAGCACCCCTCCCCCAGGGGCCTTTGGTGCAGGAATGAACACTGAAGCTTTCTTT.

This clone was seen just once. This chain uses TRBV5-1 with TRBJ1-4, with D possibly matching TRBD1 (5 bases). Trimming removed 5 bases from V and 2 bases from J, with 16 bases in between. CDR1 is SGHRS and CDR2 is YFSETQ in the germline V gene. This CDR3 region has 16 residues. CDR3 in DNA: TGCGCCAGCAGGGCTGGAGGGGCGCGGACTAATGAAAAACTGTTTTTT. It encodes CASRAGGARTNEKLFF.

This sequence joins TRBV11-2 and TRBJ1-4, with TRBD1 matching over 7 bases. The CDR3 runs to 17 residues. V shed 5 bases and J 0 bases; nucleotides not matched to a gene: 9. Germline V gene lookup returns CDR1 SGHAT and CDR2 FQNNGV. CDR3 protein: CASSKRQGTATNEKLFF. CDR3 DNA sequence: TGTGCCAGCAGCAAACGACAGGGTACAGCAACTAATGAAAAACTGTTTTTT.

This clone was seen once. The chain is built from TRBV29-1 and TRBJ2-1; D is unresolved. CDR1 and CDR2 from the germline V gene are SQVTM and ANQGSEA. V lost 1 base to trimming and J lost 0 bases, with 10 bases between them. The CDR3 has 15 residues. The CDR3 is CSVEGSQSSYNEQFF. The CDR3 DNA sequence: TGCAGCGTTGAAGGGAGCCAGAGCTCCTACAATGAGCAGTTCTTC.

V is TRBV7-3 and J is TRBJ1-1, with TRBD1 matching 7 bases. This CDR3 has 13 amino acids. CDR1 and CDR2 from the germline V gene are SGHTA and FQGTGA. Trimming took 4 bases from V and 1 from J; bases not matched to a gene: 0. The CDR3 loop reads CASSYRGNTEAFF. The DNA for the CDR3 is TGTGCCAGCAGCTACAGGGGGAACACTGAAGCTTTCTTT.

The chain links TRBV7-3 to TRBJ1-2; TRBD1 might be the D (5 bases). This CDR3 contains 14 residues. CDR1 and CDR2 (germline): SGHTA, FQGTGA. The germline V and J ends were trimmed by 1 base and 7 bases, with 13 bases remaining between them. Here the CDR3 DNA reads TGTGCCAGCAGCTTAAACGCAGGGAGTAGTGGCTACACCTTC. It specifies CASSLNAGSSGYTF.